The clone carrying this TCR beta chain was seen only a few times. Antigen specificity is unknown. The data stem from a study of CD8+ T cells in alopecia areata. Study context: Tofacitinib therapy lasting 6 to 18 months was followed by 6 months off drug.

Sequencing templates came from extracted RNA that was reverse transcribed into cDNA. TCRdb's copy holds only in-frame clones and misses some; the assay was immunoSEQ multiplex PCR. The table has fewer than 150,000 clones, 58% seen once. Study findings and constraints: Relative to normal scalp, lesional scalp, especially alopecia totalis/universalis, showed higher clonality.

This CDR3 is built from 15 residues. V was cut by 5 bases and J by 7 bases, with 18 bases left in between. The germline gives CDR1 SGHTA, CDR2 FQGNSA. The chain employs TRBV7-2 and TRBJ1-5; maybe TRBD1 (5 bases). The specimen was CD4+ T cells sorted from blood, collected at week 0. The source is a human donor with alopecia areata. The CDR3, as DNA: TGTGCCAGCAGCACAGGAGGGGCTTCGGGGCAGCCCCAGCATTTT. As protein: CASSTGGASGQPQHF. The full variable domain, in which reference TRBV7-2 and TRBJ1-5 provide the parts outside the CDR3, is GAGVSQSPSNKVTEKGKDVELRCDPISGHTALYWYRQSLGQGLEFLIYFQGNSAPDKSGLPSDRFSAERTGGSVSTLTIQRTQQEDSAVYLCASSTGGASGQPQHFGDGTRLSIL.